Shown below are 21 T cell receptor beta chains from a single sample sequenced in a study of shared clonotypes between healthy human individuals. TCRdb's table, derived via immunoSEQ multiplex PCR, lists solely in-frame clones and lacks some. The data contain 650,000 to 800,000 clones, around 70% of them singletons. Sequencing used memory CD4+ T cells sorted from blood. The subset: CD45RA-negative fraction. The receptors derive from a woman in her twenties or thirties in good health.

The V and J genes are TRBV7-4 and TRBJ2-1; TRBD2 agrees at 7 bases. V lost 7 bases and J lost 6; bases outside the gene matches: 9. CDR1 and CDR2 (germline): SGHVT, SQSDAQ. This CDR3 spans 14 amino acids. DNA for the CDR3: TGTGCCAGCATCCCCCCAGCGGGATTCAATGAGCAGTTCTTC. Translation gives CASIPPAGFNEQFF.

The sample holds many counts of this clone. The chain recombines TRBV7-9 with TRBJ1-2, with D possibly TRBD1 on 5 matching bases. This CDR3 spans 13 amino acids. CDR1 is SEHNR and CDR2 is FQNEAQ in the germline V gene (reference sequence). V was shortened by 4 bases and J by 2 bases, with 8 bases between the two germline ends. CDR3 DNA sequence: TGTGCCAGCAGCTACGGGGGGAACTATGGCTACACCTTC. Translating gives CASSYGGNYGYTF. Full variable domain (outside the CDR3, taken from reference TRBV7-9 and TRBJ1-2): DTGVSQNPRHKITKRGQNVTFRCDPISEHNRLYWYRQTLGQGPEFLTYFQNEAQLEKSRLLSDRFSAERPKGSFSTLEIQRTEQGDSAMYLCASSYGGNYGYTFGSGTRLTVV.

The sample holds one count of this clone. The rearrangement joins TRBV7-8 to TRBJ2-2, with TRBD2 matching over 10 bases. Germline values: CDR1 SGHVS, CDR2 FQNEAQ. After removal of 6 bases from V and 5 bases from J, the junction contained 6 bases not matched to a gene. CDR3 length equals 15 residues. The CDR3, as DNA: TGTGCCAGCAGATACCTAGCGGGAGTAACCGGGGAGCTGTTTTTT. This encodes CASRYLAGVTGELFF.

The CDR3 loop reads CASSWGTGGPYEQYF. The CDR3 bases are TGTGCCAGCAGCTGGGGGACAGGGGGTCCCTACGAGCAGTACTTC. The chain links TRBV7-2 to TRBJ2-7; 11 bases are a match to TRBD1. From germline, CDR1 is SGHTA and CDR2 FQGNSA. The CDR3 has 15 amino acids. Trimming removed 4 bases from V and 2 bases from J; junction bases left unmatched: 4.

The J gene is TRBJ1-3, the V gene TRBV19; the D is unclear. Trimming cost V 5 bases and J 5 bases, with 10 bases left between them. This CDR3 contains 13 residues. Germline-derived CDR1 and CDR2 are LNHDA and SQIVND (reference sequence). The CDR3 here is CASSVDGRNTIYF. The CDR3, as DNA: TGTGCCAGTAGTGTGGACGGAAGAAACACCATATATTTT. The full variable domain, rest sourced from reference TRBV19 and TRBJ1-3, is DGGITQSPKYLFRKEGQNVTLSCEQNLNHDAMYWYRQDPGQGLRLIYYSQIVNDFQKGDIAEGYSVSREKKESFPLTVTSAQKNPTAFYLCASSVDGRNTIYFGEGSWLTVV.

This chain links TRBV28 with TRBJ1-2; D may be TRBD1 (6 bases). Germline CDR1 is MDHEN and CDR2 is SYDVKM. This CDR3 region has 17 residues. Deletions cut 5 bases from V and 7 bases from J, with 26 bases between. CDR3: CASSVLNLRDTRTGYTF. In DNA form, the CDR3 reads TGTGCCAGCAGTGTTTTAAACCTCCGGGACACCAGGACTGGCTACACCTTC.

The chain recombines TRBV6-5 with TRBJ1-1; TRBD1 aligns across 7 bases. V lost 2 bases to trimming and J lost 4 bases; unmatched junction nucleotides: 4. Germline loops: CDR1 MNHEY, CDR2 SVGAGI. The CDR3 has 14 amino acids. The CDR3 sequence is CASSYQGGTTEAFF. Here the CDR3 DNA reads TGTGCCAGCAGTTACCAGGGGGGTACCACTGAAGCTTTCTTT.

The chain has TRBV10-3 and TRBJ2-5, with 8 bases fitting TRBD1. This CDR3 is 14 amino acids long. Germline lookup yields CDR1 ENHRY and CDR2 SYGVKD. J was trimmed by 2 bases and V by 4 bases; bases with no gene match: 3. The CDR3 here is CAISVRDRQETQYF. CDR3 bases: TGTGCCATCAGTGTGCGGGACAGGCAAGAGACCCAGTACTTC.

V usage is TRBV11-2 and J usage is TRBJ1-3, with TRBD1 matching 7 bases. The V gene's germline CDR1 is SGHAT and CDR2 FQNNGV. J gave up 0 bases and V 5 bases, and 4 bases lay outside the gene matches. The CDR3 runs to 15 residues. CDR3 sequence reads: CASSQGTVSGNTIYF. CDR3 DNA sequence: TGTGCCAGCAGCCAAGGGACAGTCTCTGGAAACACCATATATTTT.

The chain is built from TRBV27 and TRBJ2-7; 10 bases are shared with TRBD2. In germline, CDR1 is MNHEY, CDR2 SMNVEV (reference sequence). The CDR3 contains 17 residues. The ends lost 6 bases at V and 4 bases at J; junction bases unmatched: 15. CDR3 region: CASSLRPSGSLSYEQYF. CDR3 nucleotides: TGTGCCAGCAGCCTTCGGCCTAGCGGGAGTCTTTCATACGAGCAGTACTTC.

The V and J genes are TRBV25-1 and TRBJ2-3; TRBD1 matches 9 bases. In germline, CDR1 is MGHDK, CDR2 SYGVNS. The CDR3 loop spans 16 amino acids. The trim removed 5 bases at V and 1 base at J, leaving 7 bases unmatched. CDR3 sequence (DNA): TGTGCCAGCAGTCGCCGGGACAGGGCAGGCACAGATACGCAGTATTTT. Its protein is CASSRRDRAGTDTQYF. Based on the CDR3 plus reference TRBV25-1 and TRBJ2-3, the full variable domain is EADIYQTPRYLVIGTGKKITLECSQTMGHDKMYWYQQDPGMELHLIHYSYGVNSTEKGDLSSESTVSRIRTEHFPLTLESARPSHTSQYLCASSRRDRAGTDTQYFGPGTRLTVL.

The chain joins TRBV18 to TRBJ2-7; weak D call: TRBD2 (6 bases). In germline, CDR1 is KGHSH, CDR2 LQKENI. V gave up 4 bases and J gave up 3 bases, with 13 bases separating them. This CDR3 has 14 amino acids. The CDR3 reads CASSRPGANYEQYF. The CDR3 DNA sequence: TGTGCCAGCTCACGACCGGGAGCAAACTACGAGCAGTACTTC.

This clone was observed a few times. The chain couples TRBV2 to TRBJ2-1, with TRBD2 matching 8 bases. The germline V gene has CDR1 SNHLY and CDR2 FYNNEI. V was clipped by 6 bases and J by 7 bases; unmatched bases: 11. The CDR3 consists of 15 residues. CDR3 protein: CASRKLAVGENEQFF. The CDR3 coding sequence is TGTGCCAGCAGGAAACTAGCGGTAGGGGAGAATGAGCAGTTCTTC.

The CDR3 reads CASSPRRLAGTDTQYF. The CDR3 bases are TGTGCCAGCAGCCCCCGTAGGCTAGCGGGGACCGATACGCAGTATTTT. This chain connects TRBV2 to TRBJ2-3; TRBD2 aligns across 9 bases. Germline V CDR1 and CDR2: SNHLY, FYNNEI. Losses at the gene ends were 6 bases for V and 6 bases for J; bases not matched to a gene: 13. The length of the CDR3 is 16 residues.

The gene calls are TRBV5-4 and TRBJ1-5; D is perhaps TRBD1 (5 bases). The CDR3 is made up of 15 amino acids. Germline V lookup: CDR1 SGHNT, CDR2 YYREEE (reference sequence). Deletions cut 0 bases from V and 0 bases from J, with 7 bases between. CDR3 sequence (DNA): TGTGCCAGCAGCTTGGGACAGAATAGCAATCAGCCCCAGCATTTT. Protein product: CASSLGQNSNQPQHF.

The genes are TRBV29-1 and TRBJ2-2; TRBD1 matches 7 bases. With 4 bases clipped from V and 5 bases from J, the junction kept 4 bases outside the gene matches. The germline CDR1 and CDR2 sequences are SQVTM and ANQGSEA. The CDR3 length is 13 residues. CDR3 protein: CSVAETGTGELFF. DNA of the CDR3: TGCAGCGTTGCGGAGACAGGGACCGGGGAGCTGTTTTTT.

There are many counts of this clone. Other DNA sequences in this specimen translate into the identical CDR3. The V and J genes are TRBV11-2 and TRBJ2-1; 8 nucleotides agree with TRBD1. CDR1 is SGHAT and CDR2 is FQNNGV in the germline V gene. J was trimmed by 4 bases and V by 4 bases; bases with no gene match: 3. The CDR3 is 14 residues long. In DNA form, the CDR3 reads TGTGCCAGCAGCTCCGGACAGGGTTACAATGAGCAGTTCTTC. Translation: CASSSGQGYNEQFF. The full variable domain, its missing parts supplied by reference TRBV11-2 and TRBJ2-1, is EAGVAQSPRYKIIEKRQSVAFWCNPISGHATLYWYQQILGQGPKLLIQFQNNGVVDDSQLPKDRFSAERLKGVDSTLKIQPAKLEDSAVYLCASSSGQGYNEQFFGPGTRLTVL.

The rearrangement links TRBV4-1 to TRBJ1-1; 8 bases map to TRBD1. In germline, CDR1 is MGHRA, CDR2 YSYEKL. The trim removed 4 bases at V and 5 bases at J, leaving 9 bases unmatched. The CDR3 is 15 residues long. CDR3 sequence: CASSLRTGFLTEAFF. The CDR3, as DNA: TGCGCCAGCAGCCTCCGGACAGGGTTTTTAACTGAAGCTTTCTTT.

This chain connects TRBV11-3 to TRBJ1-2; 7 bases map to TRBD1. Germline assignment: CDR1 SGHNT and CDR2 YENEEA. This CDR3 has 12 residues. Unmatched junction bases numbered 3, after V lost 5 bases and J lost 6 bases. The CDR3 sequence is CASSRGQDGYTF. Here the CDR3 DNA reads TGTGCCAGCAGCAGAGGACAGGATGGCTACACCTTC.

V and J are TRBV25-1 and TRBJ2-7; D may be TRBD1 (7 bases). CDR3 length: 13 amino acids. CDR1 is MGHDK and CDR2 is SYGVNS in the germline V gene. Trimming took off 4 bases at V and 3 bases at J, with 10 bases between the two ends. The CDR3 coding sequence is TGTGCCAGCAGTGGGCAGGGGGGCTACGAGCAGTACTTC. Translating it yields CASSGQGGYEQYF.

This rearrangement joins TRBV7-6 to TRBJ2-1; 10 bases map to TRBD2. Trimming at V came to 5 bases and at J to 5 bases, leaving 9 bases not matched to a gene. CDR3 length: 16 residues. Germline V gene data show CDR1 as SGHVS and CDR2 as FNYEAQ. The CDR3 region is CASSLGASGRDNEQFF. The CDR3, as DNA: TGTGCCAGCAGCCTAGGCGCTAGCGGGAGAGACAATGAGCAGTTCTTC. Variable domain in full (rest from reference TRBV7-6 and TRBJ2-1): GAGVSQSPRYKVTKRGQDVALRCDPISGHVSLYWYRQALGQGPEFLTYFNYEAQQDKSGLPNDRFSAERPEGSISTLTIQRTEQRDSAMYRCASSLGASGRDNEQFFGPGTRLTVL.